A single sample is the source of the 14 T cell receptor beta chains below, sequenced in a study of beta chain features in type 1 diabetes. Regarding the study as a whole: Among patients with Type 1 diabetes, TCRB CDR3s were moderately but significantly shorter in every one of the four CD4+ subsets.

All of the isolated RNA was reverse transcribed, so expressed TCRB transcripts were sequenced. Using immunoSEQ multiplex PCR, the repertoire was profiled, and TCRdb retains in-frame clones only, with some absent. Of some 640,000 clones listed, around an eighth are singletons. Their recognized antigens are unknown. The specimen was naive CD4+ T cells from blood. The receptors derive from a man between 18 and 35 years old with type 1 diabetes.

The J gene is TRBJ1-5, the V gene TRBV30, with D possibly TRBD1 on 5 matching bases. Trimming pared 3 bases from V and 7 bases from J, leaving 16 bases between. The CDR3 extends over 14 amino acids. Germline lookup yields CDR1 GTSNPN and CDR2 SVGIG (reference sequence). The CDR3 loop reads CAWRGPEGGQPQHF. In DNA form, the CDR3 reads TGTGCCTGGAGGGGACCAGAGGGAGGGCAGCCCCAGCATTTT.

Only a few counts were recorded for this clone. The chain is built from TRBV30 and TRBJ2-7; 8 bases line up with TRBD1. Losses at the gene ends were 4 bases for V and 3 bases for J; bases not matched to a gene: 8. Per the germline V gene, CDR1 is GTSNPN and CDR2 is SVGIG (reference sequence). CDR3 length: 14 residues. CDR3 coding DNA: TGTGCCTGGATAGGCAGGGGGCCCCGCTACGAGCAGTACTTC. Amino acids: CAWIGRGPRYEQYF.

This clone was picked up a small number of times. Different DNA sequences within this sample yield the same CDR3. The CDR3 nucleotides read TGTGCCAGCAGCTTGTCTGGGGGCACTGAAGCTTTCTTT. It yields the protein CASSLSGGTEAFF. This rearrangement joins TRBV5-6 to TRBJ1-1; D may be TRBD1 (5 bases). V was pared by 1 base and J by 4 bases, with 8 bases between. The CDR3 has 13 amino acids. The V gene's germline CDR1 is SGHDT and CDR2 YYEEEE. The complete variable domain, with remaining parts taken from reference TRBV5-6 and TRBJ1-1, reads DAGVTQSPTHLIKTRGQQVTLRCSPKSGHDTVSWYQQALGQGPQFIFQYYEEEERQRGNFPDRFSGHQFPNYSSELNVNALLLGDSALYLCASSLSGGTEAFFGQGTRLTVV.

The chain recombines TRBV5-1 with TRBJ2-7; no firm D call. Germline values: CDR1 SGHRS, CDR2 YFSETQ. Deletions cut 6 bases from V and 3 bases from J, with 16 bases between. The CDR3 sequence is 14 residues long. The CDR3 protein is CASKFALEIYEQYF. The CDR3, as DNA: TGCGCCAGCAAATTCGCCCTAGAGATCTACGAGCAGTACTTC.

This clone was recorded a few times. J is TRBJ2-3 and V is TRBV5-1, with 9 bases identical to TRBD2. V lost 3 bases to trimming and J lost 0 bases; unmatched junction nucleotides: 5. Germline CDR1 and CDR2: SGHRS and YFSETQ. The CDR3 covers 16 residues. In DNA, the CDR3 is TGCGCCAGCAGCTATCTAACTAGCGGGAGCACAGATACGCAGTATTTT. It translates to CASSYLTSGSTDTQYF. The entire variable domain, with the rest obtained from reference TRBV5-1 and TRBJ2-3, is as follows: KAGVTQTPRYLIKTRGQQVTLSCSPISGHRSVSWYQQTPGQGLQFLFEYFSETQRNKGNFPGRFSGRQFSNSRSEMNVSTLELGDSALYLCASSYLTSGSTDTQYFGPGTRLTVL.

The genes are TRBV9 and TRBJ2-1; possible D gene TRBD2, 8 bases. Germline values: CDR1 SGDLS, CDR2 YYNGEE. Trimming took 4 bases from V and 9 from J, leaving 17 bases between them. The CDR3 has 14 residues. Here the CDR3 reads CASSSGLAGGEQFF. CDR3 sequence (DNA): TGTGCCAGCAGCTCTGGACTAGCAGGGGGTGAGCAGTTCTTC.

This clone was seen more than once but under ten times. The genes are TRBV14 and TRBJ2-1, with D possibly matching TRBD2 (6 bases). Per the germline V gene, CDR1 is SGHDN and CDR2 is FVKESK. The CDR3 runs 13 residues. V shed 4 bases and J shed 8 bases, with 12 bases lying between them. CDR3 bases: TGTGCCAGCAGCCCATGGGGCGGGGATGAGCAGTTCTTC. It specifies CASSPWGGDEQFF.

This clone came up a few times. This rearrangement joins TRBV29-1 to TRBJ1-4; tentative D call: TRBD1 (6 bases). Trimming shortened V by 6 bases and J by 4 bases, and 15 bases separated the two germline ends. This CDR3 region has 14 residues. CDR1 SQVTM and CDR2 ANQGSEA come from the germline V gene. CDR3 sequence: CSVAQGLGNEKLFF. In DNA, the CDR3 is TGCAGCGTGGCGCAGGGGTTGGGTAATGAAAAACTGTTTTTT. Using reference TRBV29-1 and TRBJ1-4 for the parts outside the CDR3, the full variable domain is SAVISQKPSRDICQRGTSLTIQCQVDSQVTMMFWYRQQPGQSLTLIATANQGSEATYESGFVIDKFPISRPNLTFSTLTVSNMSPEDSSIYLCSVAQGLGNEKLFFGSGTQLSVL.

This clone was detected only a few times. The chain is built from TRBV7-6 and TRBJ2-5; D perhaps matches TRBD2 (6 bases). Trimming stripped 3 bases from V and 5 bases from J, with 16 bases between. This CDR3 contains 15 residues. Germline CDR1 is SGHVS and CDR2 is FNYEAQ. The CDR3 bases are TGTGCCAGCAGCTTGGTTAGGCACCGGGAGGAGACCCAGTACTTC. This encodes CASSLVRHREETQYF.

The CDR3 nucleotides are TGTGCCAGCAGCTTAGGTGGGGGGGCGAACAATGAGCAGTTCTTC. It specifies CASSLGGGANNEQFF. This chain connects TRBV7-9 to TRBJ2-1; D possibly corresponds to TRBD2 (7 bases). Germline CDR1 SEHNR, CDR2 FQNEAQ (reference sequence). V dropped 1 base and J dropped 5 bases, with 12 bases sitting between them. This CDR3 spans 15 amino acids.

There are a few counts of this clone. V gene TRBV30 combines with J gene TRBJ1-2; no definite D call. Trimming took off 5 bases at V and 4 bases at J, with 17 bases between the two ends. CDR3 size: 14 residues. Germline V lookup: CDR1 GTSNPN, CDR2 SVGIG (reference sequence). The CDR3 sequence is CAWDKTASSYGYTF. The DNA of the CDR3 is TGTGCCTGGGACAAGACGGCCTCTAGCTATGGCTACACCTTC.

This clone was seen more than once but under ten times. The rearrangement joins TRBV7-2 to TRBJ2-1; 7 bases fit TRBD2. Germline trimming cut 4 bases from V and 9 bases from J; bases unmatched to any gene: 15. This CDR3 is 16 amino acids long. Germline V gives CDR1 SGHTA, CDR2 FQGNSA. The CDR3 protein is CASSSTSGAEGSEQFF. CDR3 DNA: TGTGCCAGCAGCTCAACCAGCGGGGCGGAAGGTAGTGAGCAGTTCTTC.

In regard to this clone: The sample holds other DNA sequences that translate to the same CDR3. The chain has TRBV30 and TRBJ2-4, with D unclear. CDR1 and CDR2 from the germline V gene are GTSNPN and SVGIG (reference sequence). V shed 0 bases and J shed 0 bases, with 6 bases lying between them. This CDR3 is built from 14 residues. The CDR3 sequence is CAWSVSLAKNIQYF. The CDR3 DNA reads TGTGCCTGGAGTGTATCACTAGCCAAAAACATTCAGTACTTC. The full variable domain, its missing parts supplied by reference TRBV30 and TRBJ2-4, is SQTIHQWPATLVQPVGSPLSLECTVEGTSNPNLYWYRQAAGRGLQLLFYSVGIGQISSEVPQNLSASRPQDRQFILSSKKLLLSDSGFYLCAWSVSLAKNIQYFGAGTRLSVL.

The V and J genes are TRBV7-9 and TRBJ2-1; D uncertain. The CDR3 has 14 residues. Germline CDR1 and CDR2: SEHNR and FQNEAQ (reference sequence). Trimming removed 0 bases at V and 5 bases at J, with 8 bases between. The CDR3 DNA sequence: TGTGCCAGCAGCTTAGCCCCCACACACAATGAGCAGTTCTTC. This encodes CASSLAPTHNEQFF.